These 4 T cell receptor beta chains share one sample of origin, sequenced in a study of T-cell reconstitution after alpha-beta-depleted transplantation in children. Preparation of the TCRbeta library used unique molecular identifiers. TCRdb reprocessed the PCR reads via MiXCR and lists one record per CDR3 protein. The table shows 100,000 to 150,000 distinct CDR3 sequences, with roughly 23% occurring only once. The sample consisted of PBMCs, mostly from graft donor cells, taken 180 days after TCRalphabeta/CD19-depleted stem cell transplant. Receptor source: a male patient aged 2 to 9 who had a stem cell transplant for chronic granulomatous disease, so the T cells may come from the graft donor.

The rearrangement uses TRBV7-9 and TRBJ1-1; 10 nucleotides line up with TRBD1. Germline CDR1 reads SEHNR; CDR2 reads FQNEAQ (reference sequence). The CDR3 length is 13 residues. V lost 5 bases and J lost 4; bases outside the gene matches: 1. The CDR3 reads CASSRDRGTEAFF. DNA for the CDR3: TGTGCCAGCAGCCGGGACAGGGGCACTGAAGCTTTCTTT.

This rearrangement joins TRBV20-1 to TRBJ2-3; D may match TRBD1 or TRBD2 (5 bases each). This CDR3 is built from 13 residues. CDR1 is DFQATT and CDR2 is SNEGSKA in the germline V gene (reference sequence). Between the trimmed V and J ends, which lost 6 bases and 4 bases, there was a span of 14 bases. In nucleotides, the CDR3 is TGCAGTGCCCCTGGGGCGGGCCCAGATACGCAGTATTTT. Protein product: CSAPGAGPDTQYF.

This clonotype has ten or more counts. The V gene is TRBV20-1, the J gene TRBJ2-7, with D possibly being TRBD2 (5 bases). This CDR3 has 14 amino acids. The V and J ends lost 5 bases and 3 bases respectively, with 17 bases between them. Per germline, CDR1 DFQATT and CDR2 SNEGSKA (reference sequence). CDR3 loop: CSARDEGLFYEQYF. CDR3 nucleotides: TGCAGTGCTCGTGATGAGGGTCTCTTCTACGAGCAGTACTTC.

V gene TRBV7-3 combines with J gene TRBJ2-1; TRBD1 might be the D (6 bases). V shed 2 bases and J shed 6 bases, with 17 bases lying between them. Germline loops: CDR1 SGHTA, CDR2 FQGTGA. The CDR3 has 16 residues. The CDR3 DNA sequence: TGTGCCAGCAGCTTAGGCAGGGGTCCAGGGTCCAATGAGCAGTTCTTC. Its translation is CASSLGRGPGSNEQFF.